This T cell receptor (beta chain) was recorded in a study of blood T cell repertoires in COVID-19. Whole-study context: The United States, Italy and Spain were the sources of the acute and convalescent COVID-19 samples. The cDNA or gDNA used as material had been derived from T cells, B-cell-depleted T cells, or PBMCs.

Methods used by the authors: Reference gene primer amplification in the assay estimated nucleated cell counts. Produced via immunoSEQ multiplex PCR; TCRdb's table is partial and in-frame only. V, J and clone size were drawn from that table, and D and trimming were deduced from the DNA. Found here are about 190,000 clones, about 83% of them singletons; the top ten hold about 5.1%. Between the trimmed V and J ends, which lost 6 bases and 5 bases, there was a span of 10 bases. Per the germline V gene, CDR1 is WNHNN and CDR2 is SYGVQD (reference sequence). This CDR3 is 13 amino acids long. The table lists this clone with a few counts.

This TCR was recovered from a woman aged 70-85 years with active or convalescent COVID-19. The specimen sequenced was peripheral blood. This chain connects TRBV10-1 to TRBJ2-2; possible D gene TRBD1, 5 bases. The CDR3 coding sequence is TGCGCCAGCAGCCCCCAGGGTACCGGGGAGCTGTTTTTT. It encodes CASSPQGTGELFF.